The T cell receptor (beta chain) under discussion was sequenced for a study of cytomegalovirus exposure and HLA in healthy donors. Across the study: Caucasian-associated ancestry cluster membership applied to about 80% of 398 genotyped donors. Findings and limits, study-wide: TCR beta V segments were, for the most part, productive about 87% or about 30% of the time in an earlier analysis. While the bulk of TCR sequences proved rare, some public TCRs turned up in many donors. Researchers reported in a later analysis that a missense DCLRE1C variant was tied to TCR beta V- and J-gene trimming.

Note on this clone: Its specificity is not known.

Primers for the PCR totalled 60 Vbeta and 13 Jbeta. Libraries were prepared by immunoSEQ multiplex PCR; TCRdb keeps only in-frame clonotypes and omits some of them. Here the sample spans about 120,000 clones, around 78% being singletons. The receptor's source is a woman aged 40 to 49 in good health and CMV-seronegative. The material sequenced was PBMCs.

CDR3 region: CASKVGTGGFFGYTF. CDR3 DNA: TGTGCCAGCAAGGTCGGGACAGGGGGCTTCTTTGGCTACACCTTC. The V gene is TRBV6-1, the J gene TRBJ1-2; 12 nucleotides agree with TRBD1. Germline lookup yields CDR1 MNHNS and CDR2 SASEGT. J lost 7 bases, V lost 7 bases, and 10 bases had no gene match. The CDR3 sequence is 15 residues long.